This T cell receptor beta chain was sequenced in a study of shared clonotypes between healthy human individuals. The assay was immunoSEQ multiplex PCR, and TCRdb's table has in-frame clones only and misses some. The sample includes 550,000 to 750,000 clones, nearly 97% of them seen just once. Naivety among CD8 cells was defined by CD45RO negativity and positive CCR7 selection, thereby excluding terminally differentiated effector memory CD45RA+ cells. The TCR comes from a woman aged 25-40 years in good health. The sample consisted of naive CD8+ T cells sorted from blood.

CDR3 residues: CASSVEGTSGSSYNEQFF. CDR3 nucleotides: TGTGCCAGCAGCGTAGAGGGAACTAGCGGGAGCTCCTACAATGAGCAGTTCTTC. The chain employs TRBV9 and TRBJ2-1; 11 nucleotides agree with TRBD2. Per germline, CDR1 SGDLS and CDR2 YYNGEE. The CDR3 loop spans 18 amino acids. Trimming took 0 bases from V and 0 from J; bases not matched to a gene: 5.